This is a list of T cell receptor beta chains from one sample in a study of post-analysis software for immune sequencing data. TCRdb processed the PCR reads anew with MiXCR; each CDR3 protein has one entry. In the table there are about 810,000 distinct CDR3 sequences, 53% of which are singletons. The material sequenced was blood. The receptors come from a girl aged 10 to 17 with multiple sclerosis. CDR3s include the opening cysteine and the closing phenylalanine or tryptophan. A D gene is named only where the DNA matches it firmly. Clone size is given for some rows only: seen once, a few or many times, or a class if the clone is expanded.

v_call: TRBV7-8; d_call: NA; j_call: TRBJ1-2; clone_size: few; cdr3_aa: CASSLETGGGYTF; cdr3_nt: TGTGCCAGCAGCTTAGAGACAGGCGGTGGCTACACCTTC
v_call: TRBV5-1; d_call: NA; j_call: TRBJ2-7; clone_size: NA; cdr3_aa: CASSFLGRYEQYF; cdr3_nt: TGCGCCAGCAGCTTCCTGGGGAGATACGAGCAGTACTTC
v_call: TRBV29-1; d_call: TRBD2; j_call: TRBJ2-5; clone_size: NA; cdr3_aa: CSVDGTIGQETQYF; cdr3_nt: TGCAGCGTTGACGGGACTATCGGACAAGAGACCCAGTACTTC
v_call: TRBV24-1; d_call: NA; j_call: TRBJ2-2; clone_size: NA; cdr3_aa: CATSGPGQGMTGELFF; cdr3_nt: TGTGCCACCAGTGGGCCCGGTCAGGGGATGACCGGGGAGCTGTTTTTT
v_call: TRBV29-1; d_call: NA; j_call: TRBJ2-1; clone_size: NA; cdr3_aa: CSAWTNSYNEQFF; cdr3_nt: TGCAGCGCGTGGACTAACTCCTACAATGAGCAGTTCTTC
v_call: TRBV20-1; d_call: TRBD2; j_call: TRBJ2-1; clone_size: NA; cdr3_aa: CSASPLAGGPVDYNEQFF; cdr3_nt: TGCAGTGCGAGCCCACTAGCGGGAGGGCCAGTAGACTACAATGAGCAGTTCTTC
v_call: TRBV20-1; d_call: TRBD2; j_call: TRBJ2-1; clone_size: few; cdr3_aa: CSAREGTNSYNEQFF; cdr3_nt: TGCAGTGCTAGGGAGGGGACTAACTCCTACAATGAGCAGTTCTTC
v_call: TRBV28; d_call: TRBD1; j_call: TRBJ1-6; clone_size: NA; cdr3_aa: CASSPRGQGGDSPLHF; cdr3_nt: TGTGCCAGCAGCCCCCGGGGACAGGGGGGTGATTCACCCCTCCACTTT
v_call: TRBV7-9; d_call: TRBD1; j_call: TRBJ2-7; clone_size: few; cdr3_aa: CASSRDRADFYEQYF; cdr3_nt: TGTGCCAGCAGCCGGGACAGGGCGGACTTCTACGAGCAGTACTTC
v_call: TRBV29-1; d_call: NA; j_call: TRBJ2-7; clone_size: few; cdr3_aa: CSVVWGGVFEQYF; cdr3_nt: TGCAGCGTTGTATGGGGAGGCGTCTTCGAGCAGTACTTC
v_call: TRBV20-1; d_call: NA; j_call: TRBJ2-1; clone_size: NA; cdr3_aa: CSLSSGGSWDNEQFF; cdr3_nt: TGCAGTTTGTCTTCCGGGGGTTCTTGGGACAATGAGCAGTTCTTC
v_call: TRBV5-1; d_call: NA; j_call: TRBJ1-2; clone_size: NA; cdr3_aa: CASSLARDSNYGYTF; cdr3_nt: TGCGCCAGCAGCTTGGCCCGGGACTCAAACTATGGCTACACCTTC
v_call: TRBV12-3/TRBV12-4; d_call: NA; j_call: TRBJ2-5; clone_size: NA; cdr3_aa: CASSLAADRETQYF; cdr3_nt: TGTGCCAGCAGTTTAGCGGCGGATAGAGAGACCCAGTACTTC
v_call: TRBV20-1; d_call: NA; j_call: TRBJ2-7; clone_size: once; cdr3_aa: CSARGVTGVGEQYF; cdr3_nt: TGCAGTGCTAGAGGGGTGACGGGAGTGGGTGAGCAGTACTTC
v_call: TRBV29-1; d_call: NA; j_call: TRBJ2-1; clone_size: NA; cdr3_aa: CSALGLQGGLEMEQFF; cdr3_nt: TGCAGCGCCTTGGGGCTTCAGGGTGGTCTTGAGATGGAGCAGTTCTTC
v_call: TRBV20-1; d_call: TRBD1; j_call: TRBJ2-7; clone_size: NA; cdr3_aa: CSAPILGQLSYGQYF; cdr3_nt: TGCAGTGCTCCTATCTTGGGACAGCTCTCCTACGGGCAGTACTTC
v_call: TRBV5-1; d_call: TRBD2; j_call: TRBJ2-5; clone_size: NA; cdr3_aa: CASGPGGAWTETQYF; cdr3_nt: TGCGCCAGCGGTCCCGGGGGGGCCTGGACAGAGACCCAGTACTTC
v_call: TRBV3-1; d_call: NA; j_call: TRBJ2-5; clone_size: few; cdr3_aa: CASSHKIPREETQYF; cdr3_nt: TGTGCCAGCAGCCACAAGATCCCCAGAGAAGAGACCCAGTACTTC
v_call: TRBV2; d_call: NA; j_call: TRBJ2-1; clone_size: NA; cdr3_aa: CASSEGPQLYNEQFF; cdr3_nt: TGTGCCAGCAGCGAAGGACCTCAACTATACAATGAGCAGTTCTTC
v_call: TRBV20-1; d_call: NA; j_call: TRBJ2-4; clone_size: few; cdr3_aa: CSASWGGGTAKNIQYF; cdr3_nt: TGCAGTGCTTCATGGGGCGGGGGCACAGCCAAAAACATTCAGTACTTC
v_call: TRBV6-6; d_call: NA; j_call: TRBJ2-7; clone_size: NA; cdr3_aa: CASSYKGTQHLYEQYF; cdr3_nt: TGTGCCAGCAGTTACAAGGGGACTCAACACCTTTACGAGCAGTACTTC
v_call: TRBV5-1; d_call: NA; j_call: TRBJ2-1; clone_size: NA; cdr3_aa: CASSLASVYEQFF; cdr3_nt: TGCGCCAGCAGCTTGGCTAGCGTCTACGAGCAGTTCTTC
v_call: TRBV20-1; d_call: TRBD1; j_call: TRBJ2-5; clone_size: few; cdr3_aa: CSARDPGGSGETQYF; cdr3_nt: TGCAGTGCTAGAGATCCAGGGGGCAGCGGTGAGACCCAGTACTTC
v_call: TRBV4-1; d_call: NA; j_call: TRBJ1-2; clone_size: few; cdr3_aa: CASSLGEGAYGYTF; cdr3_nt: TGCGCCAGCAGCCTAGGGGAAGGGGCCTATGGCTACACCTTC
v_call: TRBV4-1; d_call: TRBD1; j_call: TRBJ2-7; clone_size: few; cdr3_aa: CASSQATGAGEQYF; cdr3_nt: TGCGCCAGCAGCCAGGCGACAGGGGCCGGCGAGCAGTACTTC
v_call: TRBV12-3/TRBV12-4; d_call: TRBD1; j_call: TRBJ1-4; clone_size: NA; cdr3_aa: CASNLRGPSPFNEKLFF; cdr3_nt: TGTGCCAGCAACCTAAGGGGGCCGTCTCCTTTTAATGAAAAACTGTTTTTT
v_call: TRBV7-6; d_call: TRBD1; j_call: TRBJ1-4; clone_size: NA; cdr3_aa: CASSHKMRQGTDEKLFF; cdr3_nt: TGTGCCAGCAGCCACAAAATGAGACAGGGGACCGATGAAAAACTGTTTTTT
v_call: TRBV6-5; d_call: NA; j_call: TRBJ2-3; clone_size: few; cdr3_aa: CASLGAAGNTDTQYF; cdr3_nt: TGTGCCAGCCTCGGGGCAGCCGGAAACACAGATACGCAGTATTTT
v_call: TRBV4-1; d_call: TRBD1; j_call: TRBJ2-2; clone_size: NA; cdr3_aa: CASSQDRGQGYTGELFF; cdr3_nt: TGCGCCAGCAGCCAAGATCGCGGACAGGGTTACACCGGGGAGCTGTTTTTT
v_call: TRBV24-1; d_call: TRBD2; j_call: TRBJ2-1; clone_size: NA; cdr3_aa: CATSEYGAGGNNEQFF; cdr3_nt: TGTGCCACCAGTGAGTACGGAGCGGGGGGGAACAATGAGCAGTTCTTC
v_call: TRBV7-9; d_call: TRBD2; j_call: TRBJ2-3; clone_size: NA; cdr3_aa: CASSWTSGRTTDTQYF; cdr3_nt: TGTGCCAGCAGCTGGACTAGCGGGAGAACCACAGATACGCAGTATTTT
v_call: TRBV20-1; d_call: NA; j_call: TRBJ2-5; clone_size: few; cdr3_aa: CSARVGGVETQYF; cdr3_nt: TGCAGTGCTAGAGTGGGCGGGGTAGAGACCCAGTACTTC
v_call: TRBV7-6; d_call: TRBD1; j_call: TRBJ2-3; clone_size: NA; cdr3_aa: CASSSLWGQGMADTQYF; cdr3_nt: TGTGCCAGCAGCTCGCTTTGGGGACAGGGAATGGCAGATACGCAGTATTTT
v_call: TRBV15; d_call: NA; j_call: TRBJ2-3; clone_size: NA; cdr3_aa: CATSTVGGFSDTQYF; cdr3_nt: TGTGCCACCAGCACAGTCGGAGGCTTCTCAGATACGCAGTATTTT
v_call: TRBV13; d_call: TRBD2; j_call: TRBJ2-1; clone_size: once; cdr3_aa: CASSFGTPAGGSYNEQFF; cdr3_nt: TGTGCCAGCAGCTTCGGAACCCCAGCGGGAGGGTCCTACAATGAGCAGTTCTTC
v_call: TRBV10-3; d_call: NA; j_call: TRBJ2-7; clone_size: once; cdr3_aa: CAIGRYEQYF; cdr3_nt: TGTGCCATCGGGAGGTACGAGCAGTACTTC
v_call: TRBV7-9; d_call: NA; j_call: TRBJ2-4; clone_size: few; cdr3_aa: CASSPYGGYIQYF; cdr3_nt: TGTGCCAGCAGCCCTTATGGGGGGTACATTCAGTACTTC
v_call: TRBV20-1; d_call: NA; j_call: TRBJ2-7; clone_size: few; cdr3_aa: CSARVLLGAYEQYF; cdr3_nt: TGCAGTGCTAGAGTCCTGCTCGGTGCCTACGAGCAGTACTTC
v_call: TRBV12-3/TRBV12-4; d_call: TRBD1; j_call: TRBJ2-7; clone_size: NA; cdr3_aa: CASRDSSGTGVVSEQYF; cdr3_nt: TGTGCCAGCAGAGACTCCTCCGGGACAGGGGTAGTCTCCGAGCAGTACTTC
v_call: TRBV15; d_call: NA; j_call: TRBJ2-3; clone_size: NA; cdr3_aa: CATRQGGITTQYF; cdr3_nt: TGTGCCACCAGACAGGGAGGAATTACTACGCAGTATTTT
v_call: TRBV29-1; d_call: TRBD1; j_call: TRBJ2-1; clone_size: NA; cdr3_aa: CSVDDRGPYNEQFF; cdr3_nt: TGCAGCGTTGATGACAGGGGCCCCTACAATGAGCAGTTCTTC
v_call: TRBV27; d_call: NA; j_call: TRBJ2-3; clone_size: NA; cdr3_aa: CASSLRESTDTQYF; cdr3_nt: TGTGCCAGCAGTTTACGAGAGAGCACAGATACGCAGTATTTT
v_call: TRBV20-1; d_call: NA; j_call: TRBJ2-5; clone_size: NA; cdr3_aa: CSAHGPRDQETQYF; cdr3_nt: TGCAGTGCTCACGGTCCTCGGGATCAAGAGACCCAGTACTTC
v_call: TRBV7-9; d_call: NA; j_call: TRBJ1-6; clone_size: NA; cdr3_aa: CASRLGTGDSPLHF; cdr3_nt: TGTGCCAGCAGACTCGGGACGGGGGACTCACCCCTCCACTTT
v_call: TRBV10-2; d_call: NA; j_call: TRBJ2-7; clone_size: NA; cdr3_aa: CASGATGPYEQYF; cdr3_nt: TGCGCCAGCGGCGCGACAGGTCCCTACGAGCAGTACTTC
v_call: TRBV20-1; d_call: NA; j_call: TRBJ2-5; clone_size: few; cdr3_aa: CSATGPGTGTGEQYF; cdr3_nt: TGCAGTGCTACCGGACCGGGGACGGGTACGGGGGAGCAGTACTTC
v_call: TRBV20-1; d_call: NA; j_call: TRBJ1-5; clone_size: few; cdr3_aa: CSASPTGQGQPQHF; cdr3_nt: TGCAGTGCTAGCCCCACAGGGCAGGGGCAGCCCCAGCATTTT
v_call: TRBV5-1; d_call: NA; j_call: TRBJ2-7; clone_size: NA; cdr3_aa: CASTLDGTTYEQYF; cdr3_nt: TGCGCCAGCACCCTAGACGGGACCACCTACGAGCAGTACTTC
v_call: TRBV7-7; d_call: TRBD2; j_call: TRBJ2-5; clone_size: NA; cdr3_aa: CASSQTIAGVLEAQYF; cdr3_nt: TGTGCTAGCAGCCAGACCATAGCGGGAGTCCTTGAGGCCCAGTACTTC
v_call: TRBV10-3; d_call: TRBD2; j_call: TRBJ2-7; clone_size: NA; cdr3_aa: CAISEVPGLARGYEQYF; cdr3_nt: TGTGCCATCAGTGAAGTTCCGGGACTAGCGAGGGGATACGAGCAGTACTTC
v_call: TRBV5-1; d_call: TRBD1; j_call: TRBJ2-4; clone_size: NA; cdr3_aa: CASSEQGKYIQYF; cdr3_nt: TGCGCCAGCAGCGAACAGGGGAAGTACATTCAGTACTTC
v_call: TRBV5-1; d_call: TRBD1; j_call: TRBJ1-5; clone_size: NA; cdr3_aa: CASSLGDRGDQPQHF; cdr3_nt: TGCGCCAGCAGCTTGGGTGACAGGGGGGATCAGCCCCAGCATTTT
v_call: TRBV29-1; d_call: NA; j_call: TRBJ2-5; clone_size: NA; cdr3_aa: CSVGRDTWYQETQYF; cdr3_nt: TGCAGCGTTGGACGGGACACTTGGTACCAAGAGACCCAGTACTTC
v_call: TRBV10-3; d_call: NA; j_call: TRBJ1-5; clone_size: NA; cdr3_aa: CAISDLTRDQHF; cdr3_nt: TGTGCCATCAGTGACCTGACCAGGGACCAGCATTTT
v_call: TRBV5-1; d_call: NA; j_call: TRBJ2-3; clone_size: NA; cdr3_aa: CASSFYGAALSTQYF; cdr3_nt: TGCGCCAGCAGCTTTTACGGGGCTGCCCTTTCCACGCAGTATTTT
v_call: TRBV12-3/TRBV12-4; d_call: NA; j_call: TRBJ1-2; clone_size: NA; cdr3_aa: CASSRTPWGYTF; cdr3_nt: TGTGCCAGCAGTAGGACTCCCTGGGGCTACACCTTC
v_call: TRBV10-3; d_call: NA; j_call: TRBJ1-2; clone_size: few; cdr3_aa: CAISIGQSSPSGYTF; cdr3_nt: TGTGCCATCAGTATCGGCCAGTCTTCCCCTTCAGGCTACACCTTC
v_call: TRBV6-1; d_call: TRBD2; j_call: TRBJ2-3; clone_size: NA; cdr3_aa: CASSHLSGGPTDTQYF; cdr3_nt: TGTGCCAGCAGCCATTTAAGCGGGGGACCCACAGATACGCAGTATTTT
v_call: TRBV12-5; d_call: TRBD2; j_call: TRBJ2-3; clone_size: NA; cdr3_aa: CASGLGTSTSADTQYF; cdr3_nt: TGTGCTAGTGGTTTGGGCACCTCGACTAGCGCAGATACGCAGTATTTT
v_call: TRBV5-1; d_call: NA; j_call: TRBJ2-7; clone_size: NA; cdr3_aa: CASSARDGGLGEQYF; cdr3_nt: TGCGCCAGCAGCGCCCGAGACGGGGGGCTGGGGGAGCAGTACTTC